This entry lists 7 T cell receptor beta chains sequenced from one sample in a study of T cell responses to AZD1222 COVID-19 vaccine. Clones were read by immunoSEQ multiplex PCR, and TCRdb kept only the in-frame ones, dropping some. The table shows roughly 130,000 clones, with roughly 92% occurring only once. The source was peripheral blood, collected on day 0 of AZD1222 vaccination. The receptors were sampled from an adult in good health.

V is TRBV5-1 and J is TRBJ1-4, with 12 bases that match TRBD1. Germline-derived CDR1 and CDR2 are SGHRS and YFSETQ. This CDR3 spans 14 amino acids. J lost 7 bases, V lost 4 bases, and 2 bases had no gene match. CDR3 region: CASSRDRGREKLFF. CDR3 DNA sequence: TGCGCCAGCAGCAGGGACAGGGGGCGTGAAAAACTGTTTTTT.

The chain combines TRBV28 with TRBJ1-5; possibly TRBD1 for D (5 bases). Trimming removed 7 bases from V and 3 bases from J, with 10 bases in between. The CDR3 is 13 residues long. The germline CDR1 and CDR2 sequences are MDHEN and SYDVKM. The CDR3 reads CASKGPTNQPQHF. CDR3 nucleotide sequence: TGTGCCAGCAAGGGACCGACCAATCAGCCCCAGCATTTT.

The chain combines TRBV11-2 with TRBJ1-6; TRBD1 might be the D (6 bases). V shed 5 bases and J shed 10 bases, with 18 bases lying between them. CDR1 and CDR2 from the germline V gene are SGHAT and FQNNGV. The CDR3 is 15 amino acids. In DNA form, the CDR3 reads TGTGCCAGCAGCCCTGGGGGGGGCGCCGCCTCACCCCTCCACTTT. This gives the protein CASSPGGGAASPLHF.

V gene TRBV30 combines with J gene TRBJ1-1; 7 positions match TRBD1. Losses at the gene ends were 1 base for V and 1 base for J; bases not matched to a gene: 9. Germline CDR1 and CDR2: GTSNPN and SVGIG (reference sequence). The CDR3 loop spans 16 amino acids. CDR3 sequence reads: CAWSADLNRGNTEAFF. Written as DNA, the CDR3 is TGTGCCTGGAGTGCCGACCTCAACAGGGGGAACACTGAAGCTTTCTTT.

This chain links TRBV30 with TRBJ1-2, with unresolved D. V was clipped by 0 bases and J by 7 bases, with 6 bases between them. The germline V gene has CDR1 GTSNPN and CDR2 SVGIG (reference sequence). CDR3 length equals 11 residues. This CDR3 reads CAWSVTGGYTF. The CDR3 DNA follows: TGTGCCTGGAGTGTAACGGGTGGCTACACCTTC.

The V gene is TRBV2, the J gene TRBJ1-5; D not resolved. Germline assignment: CDR1 SNHLY and CDR2 FYNNEI. This CDR3 is built from 14 residues. Trimming took 3 bases from V and 3 from J, leaving 9 bases between them. Written as DNA, the CDR3 is TGTGCCAGCAGTGAGATAGGCGTCAATCAGCCCCAGCATTTT. This encodes CASSEIGVNQPQHF.

The rearrangement links TRBV2 to TRBJ1-6; 7 positions match TRBD1. The V gene's germline CDR1 is SNHLY and CDR2 FYNNEI. This CDR3 is built from 13 residues. The junction had 3 bases not matched to a gene; V was cut back by 7 bases and J by 6 bases. CDR3 nucleotides: TGTGCCAGCATAGGACAGGTTAATTCACCCCTCCACTTT. Its protein product is CASIGQVNSPLHF.